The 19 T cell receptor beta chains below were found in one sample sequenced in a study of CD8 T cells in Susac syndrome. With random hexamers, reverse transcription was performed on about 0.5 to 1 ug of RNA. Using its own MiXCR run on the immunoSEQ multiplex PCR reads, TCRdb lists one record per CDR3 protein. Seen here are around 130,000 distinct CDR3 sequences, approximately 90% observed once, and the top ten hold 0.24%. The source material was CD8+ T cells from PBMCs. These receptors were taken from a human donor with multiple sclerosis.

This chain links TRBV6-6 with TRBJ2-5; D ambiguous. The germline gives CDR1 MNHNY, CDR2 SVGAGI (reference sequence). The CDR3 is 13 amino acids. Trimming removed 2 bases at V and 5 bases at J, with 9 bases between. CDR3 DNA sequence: TGTGCCAGCAGTTACAACCCGGAGGAGACCCAGTACTTC. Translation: CASSYNPEETQYF.

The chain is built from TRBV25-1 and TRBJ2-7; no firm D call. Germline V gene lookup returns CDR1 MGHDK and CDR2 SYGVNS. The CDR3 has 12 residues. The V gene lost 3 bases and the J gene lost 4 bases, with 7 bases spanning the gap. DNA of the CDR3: TGTGCCAGCAGTGAGTTTTGGTACGAGCAGTACTTC. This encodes CASSEFWYEQYF.

CDR3 amino acids: CSVEVDSPHYGYTF. For the CDR3, the DNA is TGCAGCGTTGAAGTCGACTCGCCCCACTATGGCTACACCTTC. The chain uses TRBV29-1 and TRBJ1-2; D unresolved. With 1 base removed from V and 3 bases from J, the gap between germline ends came to 12 bases. The length of the CDR3 is 14 residues. The V gene's germline CDR1 is SQVTM and CDR2 ANQGSEA.

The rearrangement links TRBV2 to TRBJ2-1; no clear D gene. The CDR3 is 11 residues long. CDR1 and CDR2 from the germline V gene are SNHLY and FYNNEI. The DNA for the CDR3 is TGTGCGGTAGAGGAGTACAATGAGCAGTTCTTC. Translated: CAVEEYNEQFF.

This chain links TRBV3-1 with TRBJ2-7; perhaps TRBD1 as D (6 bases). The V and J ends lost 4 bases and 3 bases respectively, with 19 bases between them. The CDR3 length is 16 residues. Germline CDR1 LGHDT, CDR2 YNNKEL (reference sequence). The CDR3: CASSLNTGLFVYEQYF. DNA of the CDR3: TGTGCCAGCAGCCTGAACACAGGGTTGTTTGTCTACGAGCAGTACTTC.

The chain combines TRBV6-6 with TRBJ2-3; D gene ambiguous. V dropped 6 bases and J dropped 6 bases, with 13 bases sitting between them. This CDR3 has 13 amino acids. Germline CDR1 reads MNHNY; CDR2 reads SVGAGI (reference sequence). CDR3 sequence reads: CASRPVVGDTQYF. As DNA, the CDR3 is TGTGCCAGCAGGCCTGTGGTGGGGGATACGCAGTATTTT.

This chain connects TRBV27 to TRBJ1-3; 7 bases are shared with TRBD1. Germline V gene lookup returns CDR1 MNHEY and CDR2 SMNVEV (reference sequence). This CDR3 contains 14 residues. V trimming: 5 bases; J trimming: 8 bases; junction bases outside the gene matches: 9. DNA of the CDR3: TGTGCCAGCAGTATGCAGGGGGAGGGATACACCATATATTTT. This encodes CASSMQGEGYTIYF.

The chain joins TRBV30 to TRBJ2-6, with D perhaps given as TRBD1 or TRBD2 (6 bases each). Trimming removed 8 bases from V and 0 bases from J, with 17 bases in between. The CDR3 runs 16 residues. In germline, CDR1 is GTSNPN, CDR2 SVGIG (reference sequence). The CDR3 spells CARGDGRPSGANVLTF. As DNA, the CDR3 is TGTGCCAGGGGGGACGGGCGTCCCTCTGGGGCCAACGTCCTGACTTTC.

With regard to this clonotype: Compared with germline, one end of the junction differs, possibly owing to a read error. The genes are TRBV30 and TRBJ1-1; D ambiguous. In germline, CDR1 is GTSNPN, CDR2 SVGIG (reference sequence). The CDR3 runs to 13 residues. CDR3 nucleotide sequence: TGTGCCTGGAGTGTCCTTCCCCCGCCTGAATCTTTCTTT. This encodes CAWSVLPPPESFF.

CDR3 amino acids: CASSRPPGGAANTIYF. CDR3 bases: TGTGCCAGCAGTCGTCCCCCCGGCGGTGCCGCGAACACCATATATTTT. The chain recombines TRBV6-6 with TRBJ1-3; D is unresolved. The CDR3 totals 16 residues. In germline, CDR1 is MNHNY, CDR2 SVGAGI (reference sequence). The ends were cut back, 5 bases at V and 7 bases at J, with 21 bases in the middle.

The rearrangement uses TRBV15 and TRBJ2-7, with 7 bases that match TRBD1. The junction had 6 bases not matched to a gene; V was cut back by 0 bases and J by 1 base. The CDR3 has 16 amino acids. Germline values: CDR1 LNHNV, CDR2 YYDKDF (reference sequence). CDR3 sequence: CATSRDPGDSSYEQYF. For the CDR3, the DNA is TGTGCCACCAGCAGAGATCCCGGGGACAGTTCCTACGAGCAGTACTTC.

This chain's CDR3 is CASSPLHEQYF. The CDR3 DNA reads as TGTGCCAGCAGCCCTCTCCACGAGCAGTACTTC. V and J are TRBV25-1 and TRBJ2-7; no firm D call. CDR1 and CDR2 from the germline V gene are MGHDK and SYGVNS. The V and J ends lost 6 bases and 5 bases respectively, with 8 bases between them. CDR3 length: 11 residues.

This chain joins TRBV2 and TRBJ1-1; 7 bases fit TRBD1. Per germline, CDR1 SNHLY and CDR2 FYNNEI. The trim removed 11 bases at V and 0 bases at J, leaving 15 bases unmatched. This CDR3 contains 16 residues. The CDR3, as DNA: TGTGCCGCCTTTCCCCGGGACAGACCCATGAACACTGAAGCTTTCTTT. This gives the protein CAAFPRDRPMNTEAFF.

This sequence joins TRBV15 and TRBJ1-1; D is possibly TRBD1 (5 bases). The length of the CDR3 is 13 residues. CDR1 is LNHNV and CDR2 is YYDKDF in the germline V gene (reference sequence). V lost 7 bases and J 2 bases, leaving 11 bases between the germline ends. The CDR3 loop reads CATKQGFNTEAFF. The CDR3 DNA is TGTGCCACCAAGCAGGGATTTAACACTGAAGCTTTCTTT.

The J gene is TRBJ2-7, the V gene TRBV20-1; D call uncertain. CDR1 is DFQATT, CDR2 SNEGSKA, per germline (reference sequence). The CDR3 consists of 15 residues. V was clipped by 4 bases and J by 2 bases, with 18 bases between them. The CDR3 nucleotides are TGCAGTGCTAAAATAGGCAGGATGATTACCTACGAGCAGTACTTC. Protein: CSAKIGRMITYEQYF.

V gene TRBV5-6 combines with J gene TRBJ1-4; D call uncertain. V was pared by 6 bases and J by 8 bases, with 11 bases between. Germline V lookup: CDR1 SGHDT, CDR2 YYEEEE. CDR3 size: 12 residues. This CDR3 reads CASTVTKEKLFF. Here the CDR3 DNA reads TGTGCCAGCACCGTTACGAAGGAAAAACTGTTTTTT.

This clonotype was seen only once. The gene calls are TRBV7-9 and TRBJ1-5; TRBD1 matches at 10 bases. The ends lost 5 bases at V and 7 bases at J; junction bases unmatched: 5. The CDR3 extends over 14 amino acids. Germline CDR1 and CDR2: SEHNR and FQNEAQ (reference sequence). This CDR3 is CASSGQGGEQPQHF. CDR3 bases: TGTGCCAGCAGCGGACAGGGGGGGGAGCAGCCCCAGCATTTT.

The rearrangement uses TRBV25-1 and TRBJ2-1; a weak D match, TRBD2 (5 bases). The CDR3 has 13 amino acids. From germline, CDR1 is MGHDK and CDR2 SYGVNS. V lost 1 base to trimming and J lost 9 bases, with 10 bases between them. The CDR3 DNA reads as TGTGCCAGCAGTGAATTAGATGAGGGTGAGCAGTTCTTC. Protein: CASSELDEGEQFF.

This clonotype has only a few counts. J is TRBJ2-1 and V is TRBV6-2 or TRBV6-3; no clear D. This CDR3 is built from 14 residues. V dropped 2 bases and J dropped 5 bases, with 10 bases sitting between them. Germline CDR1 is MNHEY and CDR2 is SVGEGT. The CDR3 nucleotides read TGTGCCAGCAGTTACGAAGAGCCAAACAATGAGCAGTTCTTC. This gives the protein CASSYEEPNNEQFF.